The entry below describes one T cell receptor (beta chain). Its antigen specificity is not known. Base qualities are missing; no much larger clone stands one base away. The data derive from a study of Graves' ophthalmopathy and Graves' hyperthyroidism (dated by TCRdb to 2016 to 2018). Regarding the complete study: Peripheral blood samples were taken at the time of initial diagnosis, before any treatment was given. The study used signatures of the TCR beta repertoire to tell Graves' ophthalmopathy apart from Graves' hyperthyroidism and to predict which patients would progress to ophthalmopathy. In total, approximately 130 blood samples were TCR-sequenced: approximately 40 ophthalmopathy, approximately 75 hyperthyroidism and roughly 17 hyperthyroidism-to-ophthalmopathy patients. To explore V-J signatures that separate ophthalmopathy from hyperthyroidism, a discovery set of approximately 100 patients was enrolled, consisting of about 41 with ophthalmopathy and about 60 with stable hyperthyroidism. An independent validation cohort was composed of 18 to 20 hyperthyroidism patients and more than 15 patients who later progressed from hyperthyroidism to ophthalmopathy. In five or six hyperthyroidism patients, T-cell repertoires of thyroid tissue and blood were compared. Following sample collection, hyperthyroidism patients were given methimazole at a starting dose of 30 mg daily, and ophthalmopathy patients were given high-dose intravenous methylprednisolone. The 95 to 100 discovery patients were randomly split 7:3 into training and test sets.

What the research found in general, with its limitations: In validation, the model predicted ophthalmopathy progression with roughly 68% sensitivity and roughly 72% specificity; approximately 12 predicted patients were CT-confirmed with GO in a median of around 6.5 months. Ophthalmopathy was separated from stable hyperthyroidism by the 13-signature model with around 89% sensitivity and less than 82% specificity in cross-validation and with 80%/75% in the test set. Sample size was not statistically predetermined, and group allocation was not concealed from the investigators. Most of the expanded thyroid clonotypes with a frequency above 0.001 were also detected in blood, and it was suggested that the thyroid immune response may be reflected by blood repertoires.

For repertoire sequencing, TCR beta CDR3 regions were amplified from RNA transcripts. HTBI primers and the Qiagen OneStep RT-PCR kit were used in a first-round RT-PCR, which was followed by a second-round multiplex PCR, size selection and purification. Sequencing of the libraries was carried out on an Illumina HiSeq2000 in paired-end mode with 100 bp reads. The study's own analysis went as follows. SOAPnuke was used to process the reads, removing any read that contained adapters or uncalled bases, had a mean Phred below 15, or lacked an exact match to the constant primer or identifier. High-quality paired reads were merged with COPE v1.2.5. Each unique nucleotide sequence was defined as a clonotype, and clonotypes were aligned to IMGT TRB V, D and J references with MiTCR v1.1. The analysis was limited to V-J combinations with a frequency above 0.0001, which together covered approximately 99% of the repertoires. For each V-J combination, a TCR clonal expansion and chaos score was defined as the ratio of F50 clonal expansion to chaos observed in the TCRdist matrix. Welch's t-statistics and random forest were used to reduce the features to approximately 13 V-J combinations, which were then used as input to a naive Bayes classifier. Thyroid-blood repertoire similarity was quantified with the Morisita-Horn index. TCRdb trimmed public reads at Q25 via fastp, called clones via MiXCR and kept in-frame beta chains. Duplicate CDR3 protein sequences are folded into a single record with the most common DNA and genes. None of the V and J calls come from the authors' own analysis; TCRdb made them. This sample holds 200,000 to 250,000 distinct CDR3 sequences; under 25% were observed only once. Clones ranked in the top ten supply around two fifths of the sample.

V trim: 4 bases; J trim: 7 bases; unmatched bases: 9. Based on the germline V gene, the CDR1 and CDR2 sequences are MDHEN and SYDVKM. From the cysteine through the phenylalanine, the CDR3 covers 14 amino acids. Only CDR3 DNA is held: 42 bases, read in frame from base 1. Ophthalmopathy patients had moderately to severely active disease, Clinical Activity Score of at least 3, NOSPECS grade of at least 4, and disease duration under 3 months. Anyone with other autoimmune diseases, uncontrolled infections, pregnancy or lactation was excluded from the study. Clinical symptoms, serum thyroxine, TRAb, thyroid ultrasound and orbital computed tomography formed the basis of the diagnosis. Using Ficoll-Paque density gradient centrifugation, PBMCs were isolated from about 9.4 ml of fresh peripheral blood. Trizol reagent was used to extract the total RNA, and its quality was then checked on an Agilent 2100 Bioanalyzer.

The chain joins TRBV28 to TRBJ2-7; 8 bases in the middle match TRBD1. The receptor comes from a woman aged 45-65 years with Graves' ophthalmopathy. Donor details come from another sample of the same person, matched by shared clones. The sample consisted of peripheral blood. The CDR3 protein is CASSSADRAREQYF. The sequence in DNA is TGTGCCAGCAGTTCCGCGGACAGGGCGAGGGAGCAGTACTTC.